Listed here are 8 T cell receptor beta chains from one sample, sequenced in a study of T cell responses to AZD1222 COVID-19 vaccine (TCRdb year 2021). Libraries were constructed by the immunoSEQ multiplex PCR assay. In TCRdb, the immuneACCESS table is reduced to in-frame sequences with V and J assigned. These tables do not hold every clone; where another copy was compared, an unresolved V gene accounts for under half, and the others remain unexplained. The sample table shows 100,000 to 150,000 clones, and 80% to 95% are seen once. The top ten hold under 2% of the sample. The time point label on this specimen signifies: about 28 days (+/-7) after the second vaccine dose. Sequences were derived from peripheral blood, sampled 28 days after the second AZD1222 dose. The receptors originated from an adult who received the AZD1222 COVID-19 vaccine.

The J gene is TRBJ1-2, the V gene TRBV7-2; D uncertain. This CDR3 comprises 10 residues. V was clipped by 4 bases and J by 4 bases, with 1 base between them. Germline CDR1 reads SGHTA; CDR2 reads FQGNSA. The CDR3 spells CASSSYGYTF. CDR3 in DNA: TGTGCCAGCAGCTCCTATGGCTACACCTTC.

CDR3 in DNA: TGCAGTGCGGGCGGAGATACGCAGTATTTT. It codes for CSAGGDTQYF. The V and J genes are TRBV20-1 and TRBJ2-3; D is ambiguous. CDR3 size: 10 residues. V was pared by 6 bases and J by 5 bases, with 6 bases between. CDR1 is DFQATT, CDR2 SNEGSKA, per germline (reference sequence).

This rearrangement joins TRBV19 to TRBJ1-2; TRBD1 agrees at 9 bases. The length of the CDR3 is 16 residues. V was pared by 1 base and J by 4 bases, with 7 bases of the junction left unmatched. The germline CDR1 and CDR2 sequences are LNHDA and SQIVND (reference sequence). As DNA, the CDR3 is TGTGCCAGTAGTATAGTGGGACAGGGCTTAGTCTATGGCTACACCTTC. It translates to CASSIVGQGLVYGYTF.

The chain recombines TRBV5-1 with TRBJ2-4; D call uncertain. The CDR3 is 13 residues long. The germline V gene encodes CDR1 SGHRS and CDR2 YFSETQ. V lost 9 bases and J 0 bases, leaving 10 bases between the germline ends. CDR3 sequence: CAITRIAKNIQYF. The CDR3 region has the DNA TGCGCCATCACGAGGATAGCCAAAAACATTCAGTACTTC.

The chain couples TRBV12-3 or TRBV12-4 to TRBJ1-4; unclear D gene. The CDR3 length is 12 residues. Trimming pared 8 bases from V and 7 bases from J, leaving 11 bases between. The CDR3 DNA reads TGTGCCAGCGCTAGGGAAGGTGAAAAACTGTTTTTT. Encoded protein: CASAREGEKLFF.

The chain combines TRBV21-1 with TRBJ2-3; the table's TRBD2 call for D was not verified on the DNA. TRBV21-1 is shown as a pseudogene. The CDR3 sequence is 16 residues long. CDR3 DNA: TGTGCCAGCAGCCGAGGGAGGCGGGAGTGCACAGATACGCAGTATTTT. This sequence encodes CASSRGRRECTDTQYF.

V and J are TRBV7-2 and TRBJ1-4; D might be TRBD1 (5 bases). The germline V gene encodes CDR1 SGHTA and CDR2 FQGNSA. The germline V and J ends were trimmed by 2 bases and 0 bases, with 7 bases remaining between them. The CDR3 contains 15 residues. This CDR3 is CASSLMTATNEKLFF. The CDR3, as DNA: TGTGCCAGCAGCTTAATGACAGCAACTAATGAAAAACTGTTTTTT.

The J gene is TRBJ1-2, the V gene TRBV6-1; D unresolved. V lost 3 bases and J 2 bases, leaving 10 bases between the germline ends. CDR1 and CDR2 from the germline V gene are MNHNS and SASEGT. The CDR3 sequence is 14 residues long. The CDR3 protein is CASSDRPWNYGYTF. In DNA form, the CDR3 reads TGTGCCAGCAGTGACAGGCCCTGGAACTATGGCTACACCTTC.